What follows is one T cell receptor beta chain and its context. Its antigen is as yet unknown. This sample is drawn from a study of T cell repertoires in cytomegalovirus infection. In TCRdb, the reads were re-called with MiXCR into one record per CDR3 protein. The repertoire holds hundreds of thousands of distinct CDR3 sequences, with about 30% as singletons. The TCR originated in a human donor in good health (CMV status not recorded). Some clones in this sample may be carry-over from other donors' samples. The material was cultured CD8+ T cells from PBMCs, obtained from culture after CMV antigen stimulation.

CDR3: CASTRGGNEQYF. The CDR3 coding sequence is TGTGCCAGCACCCGGGGCGGGAACGAGCAGTACTTC. The gene calls are TRBV5-4 and TRBJ2-7, with TRBD2 as a possible D gene (6 bases). Deletions cut 6 bases from V and 5 bases from J, with 12 bases between. The CDR3 has 12 residues. Germline-derived CDR1 and CDR2 are SGHNT and YYREEE (reference sequence).